These T cell receptor beta chains were read from a single sample in a study of regulatory T cells in long-lasting Graves disease. TCRdb reprocessed the multiplex PCR reads via MiXCR and lists one record per CDR3 protein. The table has 300,000 to 400,000 distinct CDR3 sequences, around 17% seen once. This sample was shared with a second study, whose subject was T cells in Graves' hyperthyroidism and ophthalmopathy.

This specimen consisted of peripheral blood mononuclear cells (PBMCs), obtained at new diagnosis, from a patient treated with antithyroid drugs. Source of these receptors: a man in his forties or fifties with Graves disease. Both conserved end residues are part of each CDR3. Each record gives: clone size, V gene, J gene, D gene, CDR3 protein, CDR3 DNA. A D gene is named only where the DNA matches it firmly. Only some rows state a clone size, as once, few, many or a class for expanded clones.

>many|TRBV6-1|TRBJ2-5|-
CASTKSGRDMTQYF
TGTGCCAGCACGAAGTCGGGTAGAGACATGACCCAGTACTTC
>many|TRBV3-1|TRBJ2-1|-
CASSQTGVGTGEQFF
TGTGCCAGCAGCCAGACAGGAGTGGGAACGGGTGAGCAGTTCTTC
>many|TRBV30|TRBJ2-7|-
CAWSPQSGPYEQYF
TGTGCCTGGAGTCCCCAGTCAGGGCCCTACGAGCAGTACTTC
>few|TRBV12-3/TRBV12-4|TRBJ2-3|TRBD2
CASSLGGLAGLDTQYF
TGTGCCAGCAGTTTGGGGGGGCTAGCGGGGTTAGATACGCAGTATTTT
>many|TRBV5-6|TRBJ2-1|-
CASSFERVDEQFF
TGTGCCAGCAGCTTTGAGAGGGTCGATGAGCAGTTCTTC
>many|TRBV20-1|TRBJ2-1|-
CSALVRGEQFF
TGCAGTGCACTAGTGCGTGGTGAGCAGTTCTTC
>-|TRBV5-1|TRBJ1-1|TRBD1
CASSLGQGLLNTEAFF
TGCGCCAGCAGCTTAGGACAGGGGCTTTTGAACACTGAAGCTTTCTTT
>-|TRBV13|TRBJ1-1|TRBD1
CASSLITGVFRTEAFF
TGTGCCAGCAGCCTCATCACAGGGGTGTTTCGCACTGAAGCTTTCTTT
>-|TRBV2|TRBJ2-1|-
CASSEALRTPSYNEQFF
TGTGCCAGCAGTGAAGCGCTTCGGACACCCTCCTACAATGAGCAGTTCTTC
>many|TRBV6-5|TRBJ1-1|-
CASSYSPGAKGTAFF
TGTGCCAGCAGTTATTCACCCGGGGCCAAGGGGACGGCTTTCTTT
>many|TRBV5-1|TRBJ2-5|-
CASSTNGARVSETQYF
TGCGCCAGCAGCACTAATGGGGCCAGGGTGTCAGAGACCCAGTACTTC
>few|TRBV5-5|TRBJ2-5|-
CTSSLLRQQETQYF
TGTACCAGCAGCTTGCTTCGGCAGCAAGAGACCCAGTACTTC
>many|TRBV7-2|TRBJ2-3|-
CASRKLSDTDTQYF
TGTGCCAGCAGAAAACTGTCGGACACAGATACGCAGTATTTT
>few|TRBV20-1|TRBJ1-1|-
CSARGVRDDTEAFF
TGCAGTGCTAGAGGTGTCAGGGATGACACTGAAGCTTTCTTT
>many|TRBV5-1|TRBJ2-7|-
CASSPGGGSEQYF
TGCGCCAGCAGCCCGGGTGGGGGGTCCGAGCAGTACTTC
>many|TRBV6-1|TRBJ2-4|TRBD2
CASSPLGRGKNIQYF
TGTGCCAGCAGTCCCCTAGGGCGGGGGAAAAACATTCAGTACTTC
>many|TRBV5-1|TRBJ2-5|-
CASSLAGRGEETQYF
TGCGCCAGCAGCTTGGCCGGCCGCGGGGAAGAGACCCAGTACTTC
>many|TRBV2|TRBJ2-3|-
CASSDTGLGTDTQYF
TGTGCCAGCAGTGACACAGGGCTCGGCACAGATACGCAGTATTTT
>few|TRBV7-3|TRBJ2-5|-
CASSFRFSETQYF
TGTGCCAGCAGCTTTAGGTTCTCGGAGACCCAGTACTTC
>many|TRBV7-2|TRBJ2-1|-
CASSLSPSSSYNEQFF
TGTGCCAGCAGCTTATCCCCGAGCAGCTCCTACAATGAGCAGTTCTTC
>-|TRBV6-1|TRBJ2-2|-
CASRPPGLTGELFF
TGTGCCAGCAGACCACCAGGGCTCACCGGGGAGCTGTTTTTT
>many|TRBV2|TRBJ2-1|-
CANTGGQEQFF
TGTGCCAATACCGGGGGGCAAGAGCAGTTCTTC
>-|TRBV5-1|TRBJ2-5|TRBD1
CASSSTGGIEETQYF
TGCGCCAGCAGCTCGACAGGGGGGATAGAGGAGACCCAGTACTTC
>-|TRBV6-2/TRBV6-3|TRBJ2-7|-
CASSYPGVTEQYF
TGTGCCAGCAGTTACCCGGGGGTTACCGAGCAGTACTTC
>many|TRBV20-1|TRBJ2-1|-
CSARDFSASSYNEQFF
TGCAGTGCTAGAGATTTTAGTGCGAGCTCCTACAATGAGCAGTTCTTC
>many|TRBV18|TRBJ2-1|TRBD1
CASSLRTGYGEQFF
TGTGCCAGCTCACTTCGGACAGGGTATGGAGAGCAGTTCTTC